This T cell receptor beta chain was sequenced in a study of T cell responses to AZD1222 COVID-19 vaccine. Points from the study as a whole: Mapped onto spike, vaccine-associated CD4 TCRs spanned it and were dominant at 160-218 and 743-854. Among the donors, most were white British and more were female, and clonal diversity was possibly underestimated. Without day 14 samples, only post-peak T cell repertoires were studied.

Sequenced by immunoSEQ multiplex PCR; TCRdb stores in-frame clones only, minus some. The table has 83,000 or so clones, 88% seen once. Trimming shortened V by 4 bases and J by 0 bases, and 12 bases separated the two germline ends. Germline V gene sequence: CDR1 MDHEN, CDR2 SYDVKM. The CDR3 spans 15 residues. About this clone itself: Its antigen is undetermined.

Sequencing used peripheral blood, obtained 28 days after the second AZD1222 dose. This TCR derives from an adult who received the AZD1222 COVID-19 vaccine. The V call is TRBV28, the J call TRBJ1-2, with D hard to call. The CDR3 sequence is CASSSLQRANYGYTF. The CDR3 nucleotides read TGTGCCAGCAGTTCCTTACAGAGAGCTAACTATGGCTACACCTTC.